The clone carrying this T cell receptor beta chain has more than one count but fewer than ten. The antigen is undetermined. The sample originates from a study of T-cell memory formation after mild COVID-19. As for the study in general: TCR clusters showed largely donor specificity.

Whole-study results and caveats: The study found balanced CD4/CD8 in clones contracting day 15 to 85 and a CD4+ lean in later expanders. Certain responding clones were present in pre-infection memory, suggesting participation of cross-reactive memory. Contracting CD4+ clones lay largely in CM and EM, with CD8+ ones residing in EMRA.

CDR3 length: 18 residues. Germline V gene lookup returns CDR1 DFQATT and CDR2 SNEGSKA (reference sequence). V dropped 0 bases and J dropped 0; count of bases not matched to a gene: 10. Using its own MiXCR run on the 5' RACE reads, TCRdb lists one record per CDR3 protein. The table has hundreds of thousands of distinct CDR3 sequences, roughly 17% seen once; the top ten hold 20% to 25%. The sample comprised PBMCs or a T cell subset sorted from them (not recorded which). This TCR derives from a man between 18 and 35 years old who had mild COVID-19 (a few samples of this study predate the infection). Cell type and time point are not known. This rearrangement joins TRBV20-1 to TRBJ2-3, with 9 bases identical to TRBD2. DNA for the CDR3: TGCAGTGCTAGAGATCCCCTTGCGGGGGGGTTTAGCACAGATACGCAGTATTTT. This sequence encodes CSARDPLAGGFSTDTQYF.